The T cell receptor beta chain under discussion was sequenced for a study of identical twins. Using its own MiXCR run on the 5' RACE reads, TCRdb lists one record per CDR3 protein. Counted here are a few hundred thousand distinct CDR3 sequences, 9.6% occurring once; the ten biggest clones make up around 3.2%. This clonotype was picked up many times. V gave up 2 bases and J gave up 8 bases; unmatched junction bases: 10. The CDR3 is 16 residues long. Per germline, CDR1 SGDLS and CDR2 YYNGEE. The sample was also linked to a second study, of yellow fever vaccine responses in identical twins.

The sample consisted of PBMCs. The sequence was obtained from a young woman in good health. The gene calls are TRBV9 and TRBJ1-4, with 9 bases identical to TRBD1. The CDR3 DNA reads TGTGCCAGCAGCGTGGAACCGGGACAGGGATACGAAAAACTGTTTTTT. It encodes CASSVEPGQGYEKLFF.